This T cell receptor (beta chain) was observed in a study of vaccination and CD4 T cells after COVID-19 (dated by TCRdb to the early 2020s). Context from the whole study: The convalescent cohort comprised six males and four females, including two Hispanic individuals, seven Caucasians, two Asians and one multiracial person. In roughly eleven COVID-19 convalescent patients and a handful of infection-naive healthy vaccine recipients, the spike-specific CD4+ TCR repertoire before mRNA vaccination was compared with the repertoire after mRNA vaccination. The time from the second vaccine dose to post-vaccine blood sampling had a median of roughly 70 days and ranged from about 12 to 250 days. Control cultures used a CEFX viral epitope pool as positive control, an HIV-1 Nef peptide pool as negative control, or no peptide. At the TCR clonotype level, an earlier paper using these donors assessed memory CD4+ T cell crossreactivity between SARS-CoV-2 and common cold coronavirus spike proteins. Post-COVID blood samples from convalescent patients were collected a median of roughly 100 days after diagnosis, with a range of roughly 35 to 161 days. For stimulating the cultures, overlapping spike peptide pools were used, derived from SARS-CoV-2 as well as from the common cold coronaviruses HCoV-NL63, HCoV-OC43 and HCoV-229E. Participants received two doses of either the Pfizer-BioNTech BNT162b2 vaccine (n=8) or the Moderna mRNA-1273 vaccine (n=2). On the study overall, not on this receptor specifically: Among convalescent patients, a median about 86% of the SARS-CoV-2-reactive clones seen after vaccination appeared only after vaccination, which suggests priming specific to the vaccine. In convalescent patients, nearly all vaccine-specific clones (304 of 307) were found to be mono-reactive for SARS-CoV-2 spike rather than cross-reactive with common cold coronaviruses. An increase in the median number of SARS-CoV-2-reactive clonotypes from approximately 21 after infection to 38 after vaccination was observed, but the change was not found to be significant. The study included relatively few convalescent patients and did not analyze early timepoints after natural infection.

The library relied on PCR. At the Johns Hopkins FTIC core, DNA from the cultured CD4+ T cells underwent TCR sequencing with the Oncomine TCR Beta short-read assay. The QIAamp micro DNA kit was used to extract genomic DNA from the cultured CD4+ T cells. Oncomine TCR Beta libraries from cultured CD4+ T cells were pooled with unique dual indexes and sequenced on an Illumina iSeq 100. In the original analysis: Non-productive sequences were filtered out, and CDR3s that did not start with C, did not end with F or W, or were shorter than 7 amino acids were discarded. Antigen-specific clonotypes were identified with the MANAFEST web application by comparing peptide-stimulated wells with reference and other culture wells. Positive clones required FDR below 0.05, an odds ratio above 5, and productive frequency above 0.1% in at least two of three replicate wells. A clonotype counted as cross-reactive if it showed significant expansion both in the SARS-CoV-2 spike wells and in at least one common cold coronavirus spike condition. CDR3 homology was assessed with Levenshtein distances (stringdist) and unrooted phylogenetic trees (ape) in R version 3.6.1. TCRdb trimmed the raw reads at Q25, called clones with MiXCR and kept productive beta chains. Rows matching on CDR3 protein sequence are summarized as one entry with the most common DNA and genes. The V and J calls reflect TCRdb's pipeline rather than the authors' work. For this sample the table gives thousands of distinct CDR3 sequences, of which 25% to 30% were detected only once. Of the sample, over 45% is held by the ten largest clones.

CDR1 SGHTA and CDR2 FQGTGA are derived from the germline V gene. From the cysteine through the phenylalanine, the CDR3 covers 13 amino acids. The sequence is cut down to CDR3 DNA, 39 bases in frame from base 1. V loses 5 bases of germline sequence and J loses 4 bases, and the interval between the two ends is 9 bases. This clonotype has just a few counts. The antigen it binds to is not known. Qualities for individual bases were not recorded, and no much larger clone is one base off. Explained via the paper, the treatment or condition label denotes: approximately 9-day PBMC culture with coronavirus spike peptide pools or control peptides (ViraFEST assay). CD4+ T cells from unexposed donors were collected before the COVID-19 pandemic (2011-2018). The study used the ViraFEST assay, which expanded antigen-specific T cells with peptide pools and then identified expanded clonotypes by TCR sequencing. Each well held 2 million to 2.5 million PBMCs cultured with around 10 ug/ml peptide pools in IMDM containing roughly 5% human AB serum and about 10 IU/ml IL-2. Half of the culture medium was replaced with fresh IL-2-containing medium on days 3 and 7. After about 11 days of culture, CD4+ T cells were isolated by negative selection using the EasySep CD4+ T cell isolation kit. As far as cell numbers permitted, CD4+ T cells from unexposed donors were tested for reactivity against SARS-CoV-2 S and N as well as four spike pools from common cold coronaviruses. Ficoll-Paque Plus gradient centrifugation was used to isolate PBMCs from whole blood, and the isolated PBMCs were then either used fresh or cryopreserved at -140C. Each culture condition was generally run in triplicate wells. The leukapheresis product for the unexposed donors was obtained through commercial purchase.

This sequence originates from a human donor in good health. This sequence uses TRBV7-3 and TRBJ1-5; D gene: possibly TRBD1, on 6 matching bases. Sequencing was done on a sample of CD4+ T cells from blood, cultured in vitro. The DNA is TGTGCCAGCAGCCCCACAGGGAATCAGCCCCAGCATTTT. It specifies CASSPTGNQPQHF.